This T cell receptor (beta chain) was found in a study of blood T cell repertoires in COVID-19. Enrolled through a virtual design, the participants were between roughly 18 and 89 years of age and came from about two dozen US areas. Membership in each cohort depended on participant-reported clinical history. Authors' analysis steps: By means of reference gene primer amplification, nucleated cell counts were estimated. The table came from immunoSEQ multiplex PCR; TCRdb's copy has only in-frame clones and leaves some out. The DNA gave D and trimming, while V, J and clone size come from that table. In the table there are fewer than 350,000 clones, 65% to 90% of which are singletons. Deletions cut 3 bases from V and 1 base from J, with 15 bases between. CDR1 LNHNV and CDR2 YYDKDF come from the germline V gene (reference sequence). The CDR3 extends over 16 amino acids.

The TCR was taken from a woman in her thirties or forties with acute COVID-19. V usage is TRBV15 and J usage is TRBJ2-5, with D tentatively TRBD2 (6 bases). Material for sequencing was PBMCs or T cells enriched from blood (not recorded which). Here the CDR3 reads CATSRVVAAFQETQYF. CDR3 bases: TGTGCCACCAGCAGGGTAGTAGCGGCTTTCCAAGAGACCCAGTACTTC.